Shown below are 14 T cell receptor beta chains from a single sample sequenced in a study of control samples from healthy donors and cancer patients (dated by TCRdb to about 2020). The library was made by the immunoSEQ multiplex PCR assay. TCRdb obtained this table from immuneACCESS and retained in-frame rearrangements with V and J assigned. These tables miss some clones; where compared with another copy, unresolved V genes account for less than half of the shortfall, and the remainder is unexplained. The table for this sample lists around 100,000 clones; just over 85% of them were counted only once. Around 14% of the sample comes from the top ten. The sequenced material came from blood. The origin of the receptors is a man aged 25-45 years in good health.

The chain has TRBV14 and TRBJ1-1; no definite D call. This CDR3 is built from 13 residues. Germline values: CDR1 SGHDN, CDR2 FVKESK. V shed 2 bases and J shed 2 bases, with 6 bases lying between them. The CDR3 DNA follows: TGTGCCAGCAGCCAACAGATTAACACTGAAGCTTTCTTT. It translates to CASSQQINTEAFF.

The chain links TRBV19 to TRBJ2-7; TRBD2 agrees at 8 bases. This CDR3 is 14 amino acids long. V shed 3 bases and J 5 bases; nucleotides not matched to a gene: 6. The germline CDR1 and CDR2 sequences are LNHDA and SQIVND (reference sequence). The DNA for the CDR3 is TGTGCCAGTAGTATGCGGGGGGCGCGGAACGAGCAGTACTTC. Its translation: CASSMRGARNEQYF.

The V and J genes are TRBV27 and TRBJ2-7; D is possibly TRBD1 (5 bases). Germline-derived CDR1 and CDR2 are MNHEY and SMNVEV (reference sequence). Trimming took off 1 base at V and 0 bases at J, with 7 bases between the two ends. There are 14 residues in the CDR3. The CDR3 spells CASSLFGASYEQYF. The CDR3, as DNA: TGTGCCAGCAGTTTATTTGGGGCCTCCTACGAGCAGTACTTC.

The chain combines TRBV7-9 with TRBJ1-1; unclear D gene. The CDR3 is 14 residues long. Trimming pared 1 base from V and 6 bases from J, leaving 12 bases between. Germline CDR1 reads SEHNR; CDR2 reads FQNEAQ (reference sequence). CDR3 in amino acids: CASSLGRGDPEAFF. CDR3 DNA: TGTGCCAGCAGCTTAGGGCGTGGAGATCCTGAAGCTTTCTTT.

This chain connects TRBV5-1 to TRBJ2-1; D possibly corresponds to TRBD2 (5 bases). Trimming removed 1 base at V and 5 bases at J, with 13 bases between. Germline CDR1 and CDR2: SGHRS and YFSETQ. This CDR3 has 15 residues. In nucleotides, the CDR3 is TGCGCCAGCAGCTTGCTAGCTATTGAGGACAATGAGCAGTTCTTC. It codes for CASSLLAIEDNEQFF.

This chain joins TRBV6-1 and TRBJ1-2, with D hard to call. V was pared by 3 bases and J by 7 bases, with 15 bases between. The germline CDR1 and CDR2 sequences are MNHNS and SASEGT. The CDR3 length is 14 residues. The CDR3 here is CASSDPGRRSGYTF. The CDR3 DNA sequence: TGTGCCAGCAGTGACCCGGGCCGACGGTCTGGCTACACCTTC.

This chain uses TRBV12-3 or TRBV12-4 with TRBJ1-3, with D possibly matching TRBD1 (5 bases). The CDR3 totals 12 residues. The V and J ends lost 6 bases and 11 bases respectively, with 14 bases between them. CDR3 DNA sequence: TGTGCCAGCAGCTTGCATGAAGGGGCCATATATTTT. Translated, it gives CASSLHEGAIYF.

V and J are TRBV2 and TRBJ1-3; D unclear. The CDR3 extends over 12 amino acids. The V and J ends lost 4 bases and 8 bases respectively, with 9 bases between them. Germline CDR1 reads SNHLY; CDR2 reads FYNNEI. The CDR3 DNA reads as TGTGCCAGCAGTGCTAACGGGTACACCATATATTTT. Its protein is CASSANGYTIYF.

The chain's CDR3 is CASSLGPEETQYF. The CDR3 DNA reads as TGTGCCAGCAGTTTAGGCCCTGAAGAGACCCAGTACTTC. This chain connects TRBV12-3 or TRBV12-4 to TRBJ2-5; D is ambiguous. This CDR3 spans 13 amino acids. The V gene lost 1 base and the J gene lost 3 bases, with 6 bases spanning the gap.

The chain recombines TRBV19 with TRBJ2-5; TRBD2 is a possible D gene (6 bases). The V gene lost 5 bases and the J gene lost 1 base, with 14 bases spanning the gap. The CDR3 is made up of 15 amino acids. The germline V gene has CDR1 LNHDA and CDR2 SQIVND (reference sequence). The CDR3 DNA reads as TGTGCCAGTAGTCCCAGGGATAGCGGCCAAGAGACCCAGTACTTC. Translated, it gives CASSPRDSGQETQYF.

This sequence joins TRBV28 and TRBJ1-1, with TRBD1 matching over 10 bases. V was pared by 7 bases and J by 3 bases, with 5 bases of the junction left unmatched. Germline CDR1 is MDHEN and CDR2 is SYDVKM. The CDR3 consists of 14 residues. CDR3 amino acids: CASTPGQGYTEAFF. In DNA, the CDR3 is TGTGCCAGCACTCCGGGACAGGGGTACACTGAAGCTTTCTTT.

This sequence joins TRBV19 and TRBJ2-4; D uncertain. With 3 bases removed from V and 9 bases from J, the gap between germline ends came to 9 bases. Germline values: CDR1 LNHDA, CDR2 SQIVND (reference sequence). The CDR3 extends over 12 amino acids. The chain's CDR3 is CASSMATGIQYF. In nucleotides, the CDR3 is TGTGCCAGTAGTATGGCCACCGGCATTCAGTACTTC.

The rearrangement links TRBV7-9 to TRBJ2-3; possible D gene TRBD2, 6 bases. CDR3 length equals 13 residues. The V gene lost 5 bases and the J gene lost 4 bases, with 10 bases spanning the gap. CDR1 is SEHNR and CDR2 is FQNEAQ in the germline V gene (reference sequence). The CDR3 DNA reads as TGTGCCAGCAGCCCCTCGGGGGCAGATACGCAGTATTTT. Translation: CASSPSGADTQYF.

The chain recombines TRBV6-2 or TRBV6-3 with TRBJ2-4, with a possible D match to TRBD2 (6 bases). The CDR3 is made up of 14 amino acids. Germline V gives CDR1 MNHEY, CDR2 SVGEGT. Trimming took 0 bases from V and 5 from J, leaving 8 bases between them. CDR3 DNA sequence: TGTGCCAGCAGTTACTCGGGGACTCAAAACATTCAGTACTTC. This gives the protein CASSYSGTQNIQYF.